The 24 T cell receptor beta chains given below trace back to one sample, sequenced in a study of technical replicates of blood from several donors. Produced via immunoSEQ multiplex PCR; TCRdb's table is partial and in-frame only. The sample lists 78,000 or so clones; around 91% were seen once. Sequenced: T cells isolated from PBMCs. The source is a human donor in good health.

The chain recombines TRBV7-6 with TRBJ1-5; 8 nucleotides match TRBD1. Germline values: CDR1 SGHVS, CDR2 FNYEAQ. CDR3 length equals 15 residues. Unmatched junction bases numbered 4, after V lost 1 base and J lost 5 bases. The CDR3 region has the DNA TGTGCCAGCAGCTTAGGGGACAGGAGTTATCAGCCCCAGCATTTT. Protein sequence: CASSLGDRSYQPQHF.

The chain uses TRBV7-8 and TRBJ2-2; D not certain. This CDR3 comprises 15 residues. Trimming pared 1 base from V and 6 bases from J, leaving 12 bases between. The V gene's germline CDR1 is SGHVS and CDR2 FQNEAQ. The CDR3 region has the DNA TGTGCCAGCAGCTTAGAACTATTTTGGGCCGGGGAGCTGTTTTTT. Translating it yields CASSLELFWAGELFF.

This clone was seen only once. The V gene is TRBV6-6, the J gene TRBJ2-5; TRBD1 aligns across 9 bases. V lost 6 bases to trimming and J lost 5 bases; unmatched junction nucleotides: 10. The CDR3 covers 15 residues. CDR1 is MNHNY and CDR2 is SVGAGI in the germline V gene (reference sequence). The CDR3 DNA reads TGTGCCAGCAGACTTACCCGGGACAGGGTTGAGACCCAGTACTTC. Its protein product is CASRLTRDRVETQYF.

J is TRBJ1-5 and V is TRBV10-3, with D maybe TRBD1 (5 bases). This CDR3 is 14 amino acids long. Germline CDR1 and CDR2: ENHRY and SYGVKD. V gave up 8 bases and J gave up 1 base, with 12 bases separating them. The CDR3 DNA follows: TGTGCCATCTCTGCGGGGGGAAGCAATCAGCCCCAGCATTTT. It yields the protein CAISAGGSNQPQHF.

V gene TRBV2 combines with J gene TRBJ1-1; possibly TRBD1 for D (5 bases). Trimming took 4 bases from V and 0 from J, leaving 9 bases between them. CDR3 length: 14 amino acids. Germline CDR1 SNHLY, CDR2 FYNNEI. The CDR3 nucleotides are TGTGCCAGCAGTGTAAGACAGATGAACACTGAAGCTTTCTTT. Amino acids: CASSVRQMNTEAFF. The full variable domain, completed using reference TRBV2 and TRBJ1-1, is EPEVTQTPSHQVTQMGQEVILRCVPISNHLYFYWYRQILGQKVEFLVSFYNNEISEKSEIFDDQFSVERPDGSNFTLKIRSTKLEDSAMYFCASSVRQMNTEAFFGQGTRLTVV.

The V gene is TRBV15, the J gene TRBJ1-2, with D maybe TRBD1 (5 bases). V was shortened by 1 base and J by 3 bases, with 6 bases between the two germline ends. Germline V gene lookup returns CDR1 LNHNV and CDR2 YYDKDF (reference sequence). The CDR3 has 13 amino acids. The CDR3 bases are TGTGCCACCAGCAGAGTAGGGGACTATGGCTACACCTTC. It translates to CATSRVGDYGYTF. Full variable domain (missing parts from reference TRBV15 and TRBJ1-2): DAMVIQNPRYQVTQFGKPVTLSCSQTLNHNVMYWYQQKSSQAPKLLFHYYDKDFNNEADTPDNFQSRRPNTSFCFLDIRSPGLGDTAMYLCATSRVGDYGYTFGSGTRLTVV.

The chain employs TRBV29-1 and TRBJ2-7, with 11 bases lining up with TRBD1. The CDR3 runs 12 residues. The germline gives CDR1 SQVTM, CDR2 ANQGSEA. After removal of 7 bases from V and 5 bases from J, the junction contained 4 bases not matched to a gene. As DNA, the CDR3 is TGCAGCGCTGGACAGGGGGCCAACGAGCAGTACTTC. This sequence encodes CSAGQGANEQYF.

The chain employs TRBV29-1 and TRBJ2-7; tentative D call: TRBD2 (6 bases). V was shortened by 4 bases and J by 0 bases, with 13 bases between the two germline ends. CDR3 length: 14 amino acids. Germline CDR1 and CDR2: SQVTM and ANQGSEA. CDR3: CSVGEAFSSYEQYF. In DNA, the CDR3 is TGCAGCGTTGGGGAGGCGTTTAGCTCCTACGAGCAGTACTTC.

The V call is TRBV28, the J call TRBJ2-7, with 15 bases identical to TRBD2. Germline loops: CDR1 MDHEN, CDR2 SYDVKM. There are 21 residues in the CDR3. J lost 6 bases, V lost 5 bases, and 23 bases had no gene match. Here the CDR3 reads CASSILSSGGGTSGRIGEQYF. CDR3 coding DNA: TGTGCCAGCAGTATATTAAGTAGCGGTGGCGGGACTAGCGGGAGGATCGGCGAGCAGTACTTC.

J is TRBJ1-3 and V is TRBV7-2; TRBD1 matches at 7 bases. This CDR3 comprises 16 residues. Trimming cost V 2 bases and J 3 bases; bases outside gene matches: 7. CDR1 and CDR2 from the germline V gene are SGHTA and FQGNSA. The CDR3, as DNA: TGTGCCAGCAGCTTACAGACAGGGAAAAGTGGAAACACCATATATTTT. The encoded protein is CASSLQTGKSGNTIYF.

This chain links TRBV5-1 with TRBJ2-7; tentative D call: TRBD1 (6 bases). Between the trimmed V and J ends, which lost 0 bases and 3 bases, there was a span of 7 bases. There are 13 residues in the CDR3. Germline CDR1 reads SGHRS; CDR2 reads YFSETQ. This chain's CDR3 is CASSLGQDYEQYF. The CDR3 region has the DNA TGCGCCAGCAGCTTGGGACAGGACTACGAGCAGTACTTC.

The chain combines TRBV5-6 with TRBJ1-2, with 7 bases identical to TRBD1. CDR3 length: 13 residues. V gave up 5 bases and J gave up 3 bases; unmatched junction bases: 4. The germline gives CDR1 SGHDT, CDR2 YYEEEE. DNA for the CDR3: TGTGCCAGCAGTATAGGGGGCTACTATGGCTACACCTTC. Translated, it gives CASSIGGYYGYTF.

This clone was counted once. V usage is TRBV6-5 and J usage is TRBJ2-4; D gene unclear. CDR1 MNHEY and CDR2 SVGAGI come from the germline V gene. The CDR3 is 14 amino acids. Trimming left V 6 bases short and J 2 bases short, with 11 bases between. CDR3: CASRAALTKNIQYF. CDR3 sequence (DNA): TGTGCCAGCAGAGCCGCCCTGACCAAAAACATTCAGTACTTC.

This rearrangement joins TRBV18 to TRBJ2-1; 7 bases agree with TRBD1. J gave up 0 bases and V 0 bases, and 2 bases lay outside the gene matches. The CDR3 runs to 16 residues. Germline CDR1 KGHSH, CDR2 LQKENI. This chain's CDR3 is CASSPPAGGSYNEQFF. DNA for the CDR3: TGTGCCAGCTCACCACCGGCAGGGGGCTCCTACAATGAGCAGTTCTTC.

This clone came up once. The chain is built from TRBV28 and TRBJ1-3; 10 bases align to TRBD1. The germline CDR1 and CDR2 sequences are MDHEN and SYDVKM. CDR3 length: 15 residues. Unmatched junction bases numbered 8, after V lost 6 bases and J lost 6 bases. CDR3 nucleotide sequence: TGTGCCAGCAGCTTGATCGGGACAGGGGTAAACACCATATATTTT. This translates into CASSLIGTGVNTIYF.

The chain has TRBV4-1 and TRBJ1-4; 8 nucleotides align to TRBD1. J gave up 5 bases and V 0 bases, and 5 bases lay outside the gene matches. Germline-derived CDR1 and CDR2 are MGHRA and YSYEKL. The CDR3 contains 16 residues. CDR3 DNA sequence: TGCGCCAGCAGCCAAGAAGGGACAGGTGGAAATGAAAAACTGTTTTTT. It specifies CASSQEGTGGNEKLFF.

J is TRBJ1-1 and V is TRBV5-1; possibly TRBD1 for D (6 bases). Germline V lookup: CDR1 SGHRS, CDR2 YFSETQ. V lost 7 bases and J lost 2, with 15 bases in between. This CDR3 is 14 amino acids long. CDR3 DNA sequence: TGCGCCAGCTCCTCTTTGACAGGAAACACTGAAGCTTTCTTT. Its translation is CASSSLTGNTEAFF.

The gene calls are TRBV4-1 and TRBJ2-5; D is undetermined. Germline loops: CDR1 MGHRA, CDR2 YSYEKL. The V gene lost 6 bases and the J gene lost 5 bases, with 13 bases spanning the gap. CDR3 length: 13 residues. The CDR3 DNA reads as TGCGCCAGCAGTTCCTCTGTTTTGGAGACCCAGTACTTC. It encodes CASSSSVLETQYF.

This clone was counted once. The chain carries TRBV6-1 and TRBJ1-4; no reliable D call. Trimming shortened V by 3 bases and J by 5 bases, and 10 bases separated the two germline ends. This CDR3 has 14 amino acids. CDR1 and CDR2 (germline): MNHNS, SASEGT. CDR3: CASSDPGKNEKLFF. Written as DNA, the CDR3 is TGTGCCAGCAGTGACCCGGGGAAGAATGAAAAACTGTTTTTT.

This sequence joins TRBV5-5 and TRBJ1-1; no definite D call. The V and J ends lost 0 bases and 6 bases respectively, with 9 bases between them. CDR3 length: 13 amino acids. Germline loops: CDR1 SGHKS, CDR2 YYEKEE (reference sequence). The CDR3 loop reads CASSLAVSAEAFF. The CDR3 DNA is TGTGCCAGCAGCTTGGCCGTGAGCGCTGAAGCTTTCTTT.

There are a few counts of this clone. This chain uses TRBV4-2 with TRBJ1-1; no firm D call. The CDR3 is 11 residues long. Germline CDR1 is LGHNA and CDR2 is YNFKEQ. The germline V and J ends were trimmed by 1 base and 8 bases, with 5 bases remaining between them. The chain's CDR3 is CASSQGGEAFF. CDR3 nucleotide sequence: TGTGCCAGCAGCCAAGGAGGGGAAGCTTTCTTT.

V and J are TRBV4-2 and TRBJ2-5; TRBD2 is a possible D gene (6 bases). The CDR3 spans 18 residues. Trimming took 4 bases from V and 0 from J, leaving 21 bases between them. Germline assignment: CDR1 LGHNA and CDR2 YNFKEQ. The CDR3 loop is CASSPYIAETADQETQYF. CDR3 coding DNA: TGTGCCAGCAGCCCTTATATAGCGGAAACAGCAGACCAAGAGACCCAGTACTTC.

The rearrangement joins TRBV9 to TRBJ2-3; 7 nucleotides match TRBD2. Trimming cost V 0 bases and J 6 bases; bases outside gene matches: 7. Germline CDR1 is SGDLS and CDR2 is YYNGEE. The length of the CDR3 is 15 residues. The CDR3 bases are TGTGCCAGCAGCGTAGCTGCGGGAGAAGGGGATACGCAGTATTTT. Protein product: CASSVAAGEGDTQYF.

The chain is built from TRBV9 and TRBJ1-2; D is unclear. Trimming shortened V by 5 bases and J by 4 bases, and 9 bases separated the two germline ends. Germline V gene lookup returns CDR1 SGDLS and CDR2 YYNGEE. The CDR3 has 12 residues. The CDR3 DNA follows: TGTGCCAGCAGTCTGGAGGGCTATGGCTACACCTTC. Protein product: CASSLEGYGYTF.